In its sample, the clone carrying this TCR beta chain was seen a few times. After removal of 4 bases from V and 1 base from J, the junction contained 11 bases not matched to a gene. This CDR3 is built from 18 residues. Germline loops: CDR1 LGHNA, CDR2 YNFKEQ. This sample is part of a study of CD8 T cells in ankylosing spondylitis. Each CDR3 protein gets one entry after TCRdb re-called the 5' RACE reads with MiXCR. The sample contains about 340,000 distinct CDR3 sequences, roughly 14% of which appear only once. Source material: blood, either unsorted or a sorted T cell fraction (not recorded which). The sequence derives from a male donor with ankylosing spondylitis or in good health (not recorded which). This chain connects TRBV4-2 to TRBJ2-1; 9 nucleotides line up with TRBD1. CDR3 loop: CASSRRTGAALSYNEQFF. The DNA for the CDR3 is TGTGCCAGCAGCCGAAGGACAGGGGCCGCCCTTTCCTACAATGAGCAGTTCTTC.